Listed here are 10 T cell receptor beta chains from one sample, sequenced in a study of cytomegalovirus exposure and HLA in healthy donors. The PCR used 60 Vbeta and 13 Jbeta primers. Clones were sequenced by immunoSEQ multiplex PCR, and TCRdb holds only the in-frame ones, with some missing. The repertoire holds 150,000 or so clones, with approximately 78% as singletons. The sequenced sample consisted of PBMCs. These receptor sequences come from a woman under 30 in good health and CMV-seronegative.

CDR3 sequence (DNA): TGTGCCAGCAGCTTAACAGGGGTTGTTAGTGGCTACACCTTC. Translation gives CASSLTGVVSGYTF. The chain couples TRBV5-5 to TRBJ1-2, with TRBD1 matching over 7 bases. V lost 2 bases and J lost 7; bases outside the gene matches: 8. Germline V gene sequence: CDR1 SGHKS, CDR2 YYEKEE (reference sequence). This CDR3 spans 14 amino acids.

The chain joins TRBV30 to TRBJ2-6; 9 bases line up with TRBD1. CDR3 length: 15 residues. Germline lookup yields CDR1 GTSNPN and CDR2 SVGIG (reference sequence). J was trimmed by 2 bases and V by 8 bases; bases with no gene match: 7. CDR3: CAGGQGITGANVLTF. The CDR3 DNA reads as TGTGCCGGGGGACAGGGAATTACTGGGGCCAACGTCCTGACTTTC.

This chain connects TRBV2 to TRBJ2-7; 9 bases agree with TRBD1. V trimming: 7 bases; J trimming: 3 bases; junction bases outside the gene matches: 10. The CDR3 loop spans 15 amino acids. Germline assignment: CDR1 SNHLY and CDR2 FYNNEI. The CDR3 sequence: CASKEGRDRVYEQYF. CDR3 nucleotides: TGTGCCAGCAAGGAGGGCCGGGACAGGGTCTACGAGCAGTACTTC.

The genes are TRBV30 and TRBJ2-3; D perhaps matches TRBD2 (6 bases). In germline, CDR1 is GTSNPN, CDR2 SVGIG (reference sequence). Trimming cost V 3 bases and J 2 bases, with 18 bases left between them. The CDR3 has 16 residues. The CDR3, as DNA: TGTGCCTGGAGGGGGTTCGGGGGTAAATTCACAGATACGCAGTATTTT. Encoded protein: CAWRGFGGKFTDTQYF.

The J gene is TRBJ1-3, the V gene TRBV18; D might be TRBD1 (5 bases). CDR3 length: 16 residues. Germline V gene lookup returns CDR1 KGHSH and CDR2 LQKENI. The V end was cut by 0 bases, the J end by 0 bases, with 9 bases between. This CDR3 reads CASSPPRQISGNTIYF. The CDR3 nucleotides are TGTGCCAGCTCACCACCAAGACAGATCTCTGGAAACACCATATATTTT.

This sequence joins TRBV7-8 and TRBJ1-6, with D possibly TRBD1 on 6 matching bases. V was pared by 1 base and J by 10 bases, with 17 bases between. Per germline, CDR1 SGHVS and CDR2 FQNEAQ. There are 16 residues in the CDR3. CDR3 in amino acids: CASSLGTVSQGSPLHF. CDR3 nucleotide sequence: TGTGCCAGCAGCTTAGGGACAGTTAGTCAAGGGTCACCCCTCCACTTT.

V and J are TRBV6-1 and TRBJ2-7; 8 nucleotides align to TRBD1. Germline CDR1 MNHNS, CDR2 SASEGT. CDR3 length: 15 residues. The junction had 13 bases not matched to a gene; V was cut back by 8 bases and J by 4 bases. CDR3 bases: TGTGCCAGCCTTTTAGGGCAGGGGGCGGTGTACGAGCAGTACTTC. It codes for CASLLGQGAVYEQYF.

The chain employs TRBV10-3 and TRBJ2-7; 8 bases align to TRBD2. The CDR3 spans 19 residues. In germline, CDR1 is ENHRY, CDR2 SYGVKD. J was trimmed by 0 bases and V by 11 bases; bases with no gene match: 24. This CDR3 is CASPGNLSTSVVNSYEQYF. The CDR3 DNA is TGTGCCTCGCCGGGGAACCTCTCGACTAGCGTAGTTAACTCCTACGAGCAGTACTTC.

This sequence joins TRBV19 and TRBJ2-6; tentatively, D is TRBD1 (5 bases). This CDR3 contains 14 residues. Germline CDR1 reads LNHDA; CDR2 reads SQIVND (reference sequence). Trimming took 0 bases from V and 12 from J, leaving 12 bases between them. Written as DNA, the CDR3 is TGTGCCAGTAGTATAGATATTACAGGAAGCGTCCTGACTTTC. Translating gives CASSIDITGSVLTF.

The rearrangement joins TRBV7-8 to TRBJ2-7; 9 bases agree with TRBD1. There are 15 residues in the CDR3. The germline CDR1 and CDR2 sequences are SGHVS and FQNEAQ. The ends lost 5 bases at V and 2 bases at J; junction bases unmatched: 7. CDR3 protein: CASSVPGQGPYEQYF. CDR3 nucleotides: TGTGCCAGCAGCGTACCGGGACAGGGTCCCTACGAGCAGTACTTC. The full variable domain, with the rest looked up from reference TRBV7-8 and TRBJ2-7, is GAGVSQSPRYKVAKRGQDVALRCDPISGHVSLFWYQQALGQGPEFLTYFQNEAQLDKSGLPSDRFFAERPEGSVSTLKIQRTQQEDSAVYLCASSVPGQGPYEQYFGPGTRLTVT.